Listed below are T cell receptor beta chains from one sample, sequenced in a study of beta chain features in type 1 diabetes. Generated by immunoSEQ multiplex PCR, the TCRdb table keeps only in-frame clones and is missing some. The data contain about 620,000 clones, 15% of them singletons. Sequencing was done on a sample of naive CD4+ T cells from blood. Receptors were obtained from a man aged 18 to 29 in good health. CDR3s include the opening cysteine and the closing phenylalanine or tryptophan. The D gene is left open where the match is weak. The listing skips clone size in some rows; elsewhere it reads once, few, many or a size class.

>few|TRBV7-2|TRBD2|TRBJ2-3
CASSVHGTSGGAPYF
TGTGCCAGCAGCGTACATGGGACTAGCGGGGGGGCACCGTATTTT
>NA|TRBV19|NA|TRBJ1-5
CASSIDVQPQHF
TGTGCCAGTAGTATAGACGTCCAGCCCCAGCATTTT
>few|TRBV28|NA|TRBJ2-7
CASRNPTGAYEQYF
TGTGCCAGCAGGAATCCGACAGGAGCCTACGAGCAGTACTTC
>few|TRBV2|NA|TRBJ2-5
CASSGYRARETQYF
TGTGCCAGCTCCGGTTACAGGGCTAGAGAGACCCAGTACTTC
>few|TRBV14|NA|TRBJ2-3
CASSQGHRPREYF
TGTGCCAGCAGCCAAGGCCACCGGCCCCGCGAGTATTTT
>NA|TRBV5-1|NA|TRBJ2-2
CASSLLGTGELFF
TGCGCCAGCAGCTTGTTAGGCACCGGGGAGCTGTTTTTT
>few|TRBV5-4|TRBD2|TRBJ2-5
CASRAGTNGLAGIQYF
TGTGCCAGCAGGGCCGGGACGAACGGACTAGCGGGAATCCAGTACTTC
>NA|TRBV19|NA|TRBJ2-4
CASSIFGERVNIQYF
TGTGCCAGTAGTATTTTCGGGGAGCGGGTAAACATTCAGTACTTC
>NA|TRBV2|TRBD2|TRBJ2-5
CARSDRTSGRGQETQYF
TGTGCCAGGTCTGATCGGACTAGCGGGAGAGGTCAAGAGACCCAGTACTTC
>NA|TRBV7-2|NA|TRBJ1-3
CASSLATGPGNTIYF
TGTGCCAGCAGCTTAGCTACGGGGCCCGGAAACACCATATATTTT
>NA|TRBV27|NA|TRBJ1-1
CASSFGRRNTEAFF
TGTGCCAGCAGTTTTGGAAGGCGGAACACTGAAGCTTTCTTT
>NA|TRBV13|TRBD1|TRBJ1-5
CASSQPGQGKVAGQPQHF
TGTGCCAGCAGCCAGCCCGGACAGGGTAAGGTTGCGGGCCAGCCCCAGCATTTT